This record looks at one T cell receptor beta chain sequence and its context. Its antigen is still unknown. This CDR3 is 12 amino acids long. V was trimmed by 3 bases and J by 2 bases, leaving 5 bases between them. Germline V CDR1 and CDR2: SGHTS, YDEGEE. The data stem from a study of cytomegalovirus exposure and HLA in healthy donors. General study results and limits: Highly shared variants forming one cluster were likely a sequencing artifact.

PCR employed 60 Vbeta and 13 Jbeta primers. Produced via immunoSEQ multiplex PCR; TCRdb's table is partial and in-frame only. The top ten clones hold roughly 2% of a sample with fewer than 150,000 clones, about four fifths of them seen once. This sequence joins TRBV5-8 and TRBJ1-1; no reliable D call. Specimen: PBMCs. The receptor was isolated from a man aged 25 to 40 in good health and CMV-seronegative. The CDR3, as DNA: TGTGCCAGCAGCTATCAAAACACTGAAGCTTTCTTT. Translating it yields CASSYQNTEAFF. The variable domain in full, completed from reference TRBV5-8 and TRBJ1-1, reads EAGVTQSPTHLIKTRGQQATLRCSPISGHTSVYWYQQALGLGLQFLLWYDEGEERNRGNFPPRFSGRQFPNYSSELNVNALELEDSALYLCASSYQNTEAFFGQGTRLTVV.